This TCR beta chain is from a study of control samples from healthy donors and cancer patients. Libraries were prepared by immunoSEQ multiplex PCR; TCRdb keeps only in-frame clonotypes and omits some of them. The data show tens of thousands of clones, with roughly 90% seen just once and 20% to 25% held by the top ten. V was clipped by 3 bases and J by 1 base; unmatched bases: 11. The CDR3 sequence is 18 residues long. Looked up from germline, CDR1 is SSHAT and CDR2 is FNYEAQ (reference sequence). The sample taken for sequencing was PBMCs. The chain employs TRBV7-7 and TRBJ2-2, with 7 bases lining up with TRBD2. The sequence derives from a woman between 35 and 50 years old with head and neck cancer. CDR3 bases: TGTGCCAGCAGCTTGACCCAAAGCGGGGCCTTGAACACCGGGGAGCTGTTTTTT. This translates into CASSLTQSGALNTGELFF.